Each of the 20 T cell receptor beta chains below was sequenced from the same sample in a study of blood T cell repertoires in COVID-19. Clones were read by immunoSEQ multiplex PCR, and TCRdb kept only the in-frame ones, dropping some. The profile shows 150,000 to 200,000 clones, around 87% of them singletons. The sequencing sample was made of PBMCs or T cells enriched from blood (not recorded which). All receptors derive from a woman between 25 and 40 years old who had recovered from COVID-19.

This clone was picked up one time. The chain combines TRBV19 with TRBJ1-2; D is perhaps TRBD1 (6 bases). Germline V gene sequence: CDR1 LNHDA, CDR2 SQIVND (reference sequence). The CDR3 runs to 14 residues. V was clipped by 5 bases and J by 8 bases, with 18 bases between them. In DNA, the CDR3 is TGTGCCAGTAGTTCTCGAACAGGGCAATACGGCTACACCTTC. Protein sequence: CASSSRTGQYGYTF. The full variable domain, rest sourced from reference TRBV19 and TRBJ1-2, is DGGITQSPKYLFRKEGQNVTLSCEQNLNHDAMYWYRQDPGQGLRLIYYSQIVNDFQKGDIAEGYSVSREKKESFPLTVTSAQKNPTAFYLCASSSRTGQYGYTFGSGTRLTVV.

The chain links TRBV4-2 to TRBJ2-5, with 8 bases aligning to TRBD2. Germline V gene data show CDR1 as LGHNA and CDR2 as YNFKEQ. V lost 1 base and J lost 1; bases outside the gene matches: 8. The CDR3 is 17 amino acids. The CDR3 bases are TGTGCCAGCAGCCAAGGGGGCACTAGCGGACTCCAAGAGACCCAGTACTTC. Amino acid sequence: CASSQGGTSGLQETQYF.

This chain connects TRBV10-3 to TRBJ2-3; D might be TRBD2 (6 bases). The CDR3 has 14 residues. V gave up 3 bases and J gave up 3 bases, with 10 bases separating them. Germline V gene lookup returns CDR1 ENHRY and CDR2 SYGVKD. This CDR3 is CAISEAGRTDTQYF. DNA of the CDR3: TGTGCCATCAGTGAAGCGGGTAGAACAGATACGCAGTATTTT.

The V and J genes are TRBV6-5 and TRBJ1-2, with D possibly TRBD1 on 5 matching bases. The CDR3 consists of 13 residues. The germline gives CDR1 MNHEY, CDR2 SVGAGI. V was trimmed by 4 bases and J by 4 bases, leaving 10 bases between them. The CDR3 sequence is CASSLPGGYGYTF. The CDR3 DNA follows: TGTGCCAGCAGTTTACCCGGGGGCTATGGCTACACCTTC.

The chain recombines TRBV7-2 with TRBJ1-1; D unresolved. Trimming took 1 base from V and 8 from J, leaving 8 bases between them. CDR3 length equals 12 residues. From germline, CDR1 is SGHTA and CDR2 FQGNSA. The CDR3, as DNA: TGTGCCAGCAGCTTAGATTTTTCGGAAGCTTTCTTT. Translation gives CASSLDFSEAFF.

A single count supports this clone. The rearrangement uses TRBV4-3 and TRBJ2-7; D is ambiguous. V lost 0 bases to trimming and J lost 5 bases, with 17 bases between them. This CDR3 has 16 amino acids. Germline values: CDR1 LGHNA, CDR2 YSLEER. The CDR3 sequence: CASSQESGYPFHEQYF. The CDR3 DNA is TGCGCCAGCAGCCAAGAATCCGGGTACCCATTCCACGAGCAGTACTTC.

The V gene is TRBV4-2, the J gene TRBJ1-5, with D possibly being TRBD1 (6 bases). The germline V gene has CDR1 LGHNA and CDR2 YNFKEQ. The CDR3 is 18 amino acids. V was cut by 1 base and J by 0 bases, with 16 bases left in between. The CDR3 DNA reads TGTGCCAGCAGCCAAGTTGTAAATCTCAGGGGTAGCAATCAGCCCCAGCATTTT. It translates to CASSQVVNLRGSNQPQHF.

V is TRBV7-2 and J is TRBJ1-3; 10 nucleotides line up with TRBD1. V gave up 1 base and J gave up 4 bases; unmatched junction bases: 7. This CDR3 has 17 amino acids. Germline V gene data show CDR1 as SGHTA and CDR2 as FQGNSA. In nucleotides, the CDR3 is TGTGCCAGCAGCTTAGGACAGGGGGCCGTGGAAGGAAACACCATATATTTT. Protein sequence: CASSLGQGAVEGNTIYF.

The genes are TRBV4-3 and TRBJ1-3; D not resolved. V dropped 0 bases and J dropped 4 bases, with 10 bases sitting between them. Germline values: CDR1 LGHNA, CDR2 YSLEER. CDR3 size: 15 residues. The CDR3 coding sequence is TGCGCCAGCAGCCAAGATACGGTATTAGGAAACACCATATATTTT. This encodes CASSQDTVLGNTIYF.

The chain employs TRBV21-1 and TRBJ1-5; TRBD1 is the table's D call and was not checked against the DNA. TRBV21-1 is tagged as a pseudogene. This CDR3 has 17 residues. The CDR3 sequence is CASSPPPQVCSNQPQHF. Written as DNA, the CDR3 is TGTGCCAGCAGCCCTCCCCCACAGGTCTGTAGCAATCAGCCCCAGCATTTT.

The chain has TRBV19 and TRBJ1-1, with TRBD1 matching 9 bases. This CDR3 comprises 13 residues. V gave up 7 bases and J gave up 4 bases; unmatched junction bases: 4. In germline, CDR1 is LNHDA, CDR2 SQIVND (reference sequence). The CDR3 loop is CASNRGRATEAFF. The CDR3 DNA sequence: TGTGCCAGTAACAGGGGGCGAGCCACTGAAGCTTTCTTT.

This chain links TRBV5-1 with TRBJ2-3; 12 bases fit TRBD2. This CDR3 contains 15 residues. The germline gives CDR1 SGHRS, CDR2 YFSETQ. Trimming removed 4 bases from V and 3 bases from J; junction bases left unmatched: 3. CDR3: CASSRTSGVTDTQYF. CDR3 nucleotide sequence: TGCGCCAGCAGCAGGACTAGCGGGGTAACAGATACGCAGTATTTT.

This chain uses TRBV20-1 with TRBJ2-2, with D perhaps matching TRBD1 (5 bases). The V gene lost 3 bases and the J gene lost 3 bases, with 11 bases spanning the gap. The CDR3 is 14 residues long. Germline-derived CDR1 and CDR2 are DFQATT and SNEGSKA (reference sequence). The CDR3 sequence is CSASGAGHTGELFF. DNA of the CDR3: TGCAGTGCTAGTGGGGCAGGTCACACCGGGGAGCTGTTTTTT.

The rearrangement uses TRBV19 and TRBJ1-5; TRBD1 matches 9 bases. CDR3 length: 15 residues. Germline V CDR1 and CDR2: LNHDA, SQIVND (reference sequence). V lost 5 bases, J lost 7 bases, and 9 bases stayed unmatched. The CDR3 sequence is CASSLGTGTGQPQHF. Here the CDR3 DNA reads TGTGCCAGTAGTTTGGGGACAGGGACGGGCCAGCCCCAGCATTTT.

The rearrangement links TRBV5-4 to TRBJ1-3, with D unresolved. The CDR3 is 17 residues long. The germline CDR1 and CDR2 sequences are SGHNT and YYREEE (reference sequence). Trimming pared 6 bases from V and 0 bases from J, leaving 19 bases between. CDR3: CASTNLGLRGSGNTIYF. The CDR3, as DNA: TGTGCCAGCACCAACCTAGGCCTCCGGGGCTCTGGAAACACCATATATTTT. Filled out from reference TRBV5-4 and TRBJ1-3, the complete variable domain reads ETGVTQSPTHLIKTRGQQVTLRCSSQSGHNTVSWYQQALGQGPQFIFQYYREEENGRGNFPPRFSGLQFPNYSSELNVNALELDDSALYLCASTNLGLRGSGNTIYFGEGSWLTVV.

This clone appeared a single time. CDR3 amino acids: CATRDRNNEQFF. The CDR3, as DNA: TGTGCCACCCGGGACAGAAACAATGAGCAGTTCTTC. The chain uses TRBV10-3 and TRBJ2-1; 7 nucleotides agree with TRBD1. The germline CDR1 and CDR2 sequences are ENHRY and SYGVKD. This CDR3 has 12 residues. With 10 bases clipped from V and 5 bases from J, the junction kept 5 bases outside the gene matches.

The chain has TRBV25-1 and TRBJ2-6, with D possibly being TRBD2 (7 bases). The CDR3 contains 15 residues. V lost 7 bases and J 1 base, leaving 11 bases between the germline ends. Germline V gives CDR1 MGHDK, CDR2 SYGVNS. DNA for the CDR3: TGTGCCAGCAAACAGGGAGGGTCTGGGGCCAACGTCCTGACTTTC. Translating gives CASKQGGSGANVLTF.

This clone was observed once. The chain joins TRBV24-1 to TRBJ1-3; D might be TRBD1 (5 bases). The CDR3 is 15 amino acids. Per the germline V gene, CDR1 is KGHDR and CDR2 is SFDVKD. Trimming cost V 12 bases and J 1 base, with 18 bases left between them. CDR3 amino acids: CAAGGGRASGNTIYF. In nucleotides, the CDR3 is TGTGCCGCCGGGGGAGGTAGGGCTTCTGGAAACACCATATATTTT.

The chain couples TRBV18 to TRBJ2-7, with 8 nucleotides matching TRBD2. The CDR3 has 14 residues. The ends lost 3 bases at V and 2 bases at J; junction bases unmatched: 3. Germline V gives CDR1 KGHSH, CDR2 LQKENI. CDR3 sequence (DNA): TGTGCCAGCTCACCCGGACTAGCAACCTACGAGCAGTACTTC. As protein: CASSPGLATYEQYF.

The chain couples TRBV21-1 to TRBJ1-1. TRBV21-1 constitutes a pseudogene. The CDR3 consists of 15 residues. CDR3 amino acids: CASSNGGVIEAEAFF. For the CDR3, the DNA is TGTGCCAGCAGCAATGGGGGGGTCATCGAAGCTGAAGCTTTCTTT.